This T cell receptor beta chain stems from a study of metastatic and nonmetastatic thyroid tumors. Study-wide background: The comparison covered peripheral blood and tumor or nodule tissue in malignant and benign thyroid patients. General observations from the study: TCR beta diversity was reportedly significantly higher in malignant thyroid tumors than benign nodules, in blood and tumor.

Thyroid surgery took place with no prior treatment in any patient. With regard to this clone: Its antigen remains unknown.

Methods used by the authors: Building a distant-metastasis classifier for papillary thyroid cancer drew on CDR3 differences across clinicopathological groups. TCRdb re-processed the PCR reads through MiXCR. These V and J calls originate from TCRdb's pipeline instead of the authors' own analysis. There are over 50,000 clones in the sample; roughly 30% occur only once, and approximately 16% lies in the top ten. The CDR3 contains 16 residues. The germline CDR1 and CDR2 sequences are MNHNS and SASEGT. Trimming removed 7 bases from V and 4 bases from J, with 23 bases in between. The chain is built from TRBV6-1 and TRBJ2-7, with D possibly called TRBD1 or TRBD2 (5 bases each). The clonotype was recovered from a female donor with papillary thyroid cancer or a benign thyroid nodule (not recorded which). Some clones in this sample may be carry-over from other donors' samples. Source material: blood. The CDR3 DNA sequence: TGTGCCAGCACCCACGCCCCGGGGCCCCCAAATTACGAGCAGTACTTC. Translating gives CASTHAPGPPNYEQYF.